A selection of T cell receptor beta chains follows, all from one sample in a study of OX40 agonist ivuxolimab in advanced cancers. Clones were read by immunoSEQ multiplex PCR, and TCRdb kept only the in-frame ones, dropping some. The top ten clones hold roughly 13% of a sample with under 25,000 clones, around two thirds of them seen once. The specimen was CD4+ or CD8+ T cells sorted from blood, collected in a trial of the OX40 agonist ivuxolimab. These TCRs come from an adult with an advanced solid tumor such as melanoma, head and neck, liver or kidney cancer. CDR3s include the opening cysteine and the closing phenylalanine or tryptophan. Fields, in order: CDR3 length, clone size, D gene, J gene, V gene, CDR3 protein, CDR3 DNA. D genes are given only for firm matches. The listing skips clone size in some rows; elsewhere it reads once, few, many or a size class.

length: 13
size: few
D: TRBD1
J: TRBJ1-1
V: TRBV19
CDR3: CASSIGDSFEAFF
DNA: TGTGCCAGTAGTATAGGGGACAGCTTCGAAGCTTTCTTT

length: 13
size: .
D: TRBD1
J: TRBJ2-3
V: TRBV7-6
CDR3: CASSQTGMHTQYF
DNA: TGTGCCAGCAGCCAGACAGGGATGCATACGCAGTATTTT

length: 14
size: .
D: .
J: TRBJ2-3
V: TRBV19
CDR3: CASNEIISDHTQYF
DNA: TGTGCCAGTAACGAAATAATCTCCGACCATACGCAGTATTTT

length: 14
size: .
D: TRBD1
J: TRBJ1-1
V: TRBV9
CDR3: CASSASGGAGEAFF
DNA: TGTGCCAGCAGCGCGTCAGGGGGCGCAGGTGAAGCTTTCTTT

length: 15
size: .
D: .
J: TRBJ1-6
V: TRBV6-6
CDR3: CASSYSPWQDSPLHF
DNA: TGTGCCAGCAGTTACTCACCGTGGCAGGATTCACCCCTCCACTTT

length: 15
size: .
D: .
J: TRBJ1-5
V: TRBV2
CDR3: CASSESEADDQPQHF
DNA: TGTGCCAGCAGTGAAAGCGAGGCGGATGATCAGCCCCAGCATTTT

length: 13
size: .
D: TRBD2
J: TRBJ2-1
V: TRBV14
CDR3: CASSQSREVGQFF
DNA: TGTGCCAGCAGCCAAAGCCGGGAGGTAGGACAGTTCTTC

length: 14
size: many
D: .
J: TRBJ2-2
V: TRBV5-1
CDR3: CASMGSMRPGELFF
DNA: TGCGCCAGCATGGGGAGCATGCGCCCCGGGGAGCTGTTTTTT

length: 13
size: once
D: .
J: TRBJ1-1
V: TRBV7-8
CDR3: CASSLLLGQEAFF
DNA: TGTGCCAGCAGCTTATTACTGGGGCAAGAAGCTTTCTTT

length: 15
size: .
D: TRBD1
J: TRBJ2-1
V: TRBV7-9
CDR3: CASRITGTANAEQFF
DNA: TGTGCCAGCAGGATAACCGGGACAGCGAACGCTGAGCAGTTCTTC

length: 14
size: .
D: .
J: TRBJ2-1
V: TRBV27
CDR3: CASSLKGSGNEQFF
DNA: TGTGCCAGCAGTTTAAAGGGTTCGGGAAATGAGCAGTTCTTC

length: 13
size: .
D: .
J: TRBJ1-1
V: TRBV10-3
CDR3: CAISEEWGTEAFF
DNA: TGTGCCATCAGTGAGGAGTGGGGCACTGAAGCTTTCTTT

length: 12
size: .
D: .
J: TRBJ2-7
V: TRBV7-2
CDR3: CASSIVPYEQYF
DNA: TGTGCCAGCAGCATCGTCCCCTACGAGCAGTACTTC

length: 17
size: medium-sized
D: .
J: TRBJ2-5
V: TRBV4-3
CDR3: CASSQAPGRRGVETQYF
DNA: TGCGCCAGCAGCCAAGCTCCCGGTCGCAGGGGAGTAGAGACCCAGTACTTC

length: 16
size: .
D: TRBD1
J: TRBJ2-5
V: TRBV28
CDR3: CASSTPRGTGEETQYF
DNA: TGTGCCAGCAGTACCCCTAGGGGGACAGGGGAGGAGACCCAGTACTTC

length: 11
size: few
D: .
J: TRBJ1-1
V: TRBV29-1
CDR3: CSVGRGGEAFF
DNA: TGCAGCGTTGGAAGGGGAGGCGAAGCTTTCTTT

length: 12
size: once
D: .
J: TRBJ2-3
V: TRBV6-6
CDR3: CASIGGTDTQYF
DNA: TGTGCCAGCATCGGCGGCACAGATACGCAGTATTTT

length: 16
size: .
D: .
J: TRBJ1-2
V: TRBV7-9
CDR3: CASSLVGRASNYGYTF
DNA: TGTGCCAGCAGCTTAGTTGGTAGGGCCTCTAACTATGGCTACACCTTC

length: 14
size: .
D: TRBD2
J: TRBJ2-7
V: TRBV5-4
CDR3: CASSPGTSSHEQYF
DNA: TGTGCCAGCAGCCCAGGGACTAGCTCCCACGAGCAGTACTTC

length: 12
size: .
D: .
J: TRBJ2-5
V: TRBV2
CDR3: CASVGDSETQYF
DNA: TGTGCCAGCGTAGGGGATTCTGAGACCCAGTACTTC

length: 13
size: .
D: TRBD1
J: TRBJ2-2
V: TRBV10-2
CDR3: CASSETRTGELFF
DNA: TGCGCCAGCAGTGAGACACGGACAGGAGAGCTGTTTTTT

length: 14
size: .
D: TRBD2
J: TRBJ2-7
V: TRBV19
CDR3: CASSPLAGPYEQYF
DNA: TGTGCCAGTAGTCCGCTAGCGGGGCCCTACGAGCAGTACTTC

length: 16
size: .
D: TRBD2
J: TRBJ2-1
V: TRBV19
CDR3: CASSNPQGLAGNEQFF
DNA: TGTGCCAGTAGTAACCCTCAGGGACTAGCGGGGAATGAGCAGTTCTTC

length: 15
size: .
D: .
J: TRBJ2-7
V: TRBV7-6
CDR3: CASSLGPGGRAEQYF
DNA: TGTGCCAGCAGCCTGGGGCCGGGTGGTAGAGCCGAGCAGTACTTC

length: 16
size: medium-sized
D: TRBD2
J: TRBJ2-5
V: TRBV28
CDR3: CASSKLAGGPRETQYF
DNA: TGTGCCAGCAGTAAACTAGCGGGGGGGCCGAGAGAGACCCAGTACTTC

length: 14
size: .
D: .
J: TRBJ1-4
V: TRBV28
CDR3: CASREGATNEKLFF
DNA: TGTGCCAGCAGGGAGGGTGCAACTAATGAAAAACTGTTTTTT

length: 15
size: .
D: .
J: TRBJ2-1
V: TRBV7-2
CDR3: CASSLAVQGGNEQFF
DNA: TGTGCCAGCAGCTTAGCGGTTCAGGGTGGCAATGAGCAGTTCTTC

length: 14
size: .
D: .
J: TRBJ2-7
V: TRBV2
CDR3: CASSEGIGPYEQYF
DNA: TGTGCCAGCAGTGAAGGCATAGGGCCCTACGAGCAGTACTTC

length: 14
size: .
D: .
J: TRBJ2-1
V: TRBV6-6
CDR3: CASSYGGEYNEQFF
DNA: TGTGCCAGCAGTTACGGCGGGGAGTACAATGAGCAGTTCTTC

length: 15
size: .
D: TRBD1
J: TRBJ2-3
V: TRBV7-9
CDR3: CASSDRDRHTDTQYF
DNA: TGTGCCAGCAGCGACCGGGACAGACACACAGATACGCAGTATTTT

length: 14
size: once
D: .
J: TRBJ2-3
V: TRBV4-1
CDR3: CASSPQGAADTQYF
DNA: TGCGCCAGCAGCCCTCAGGGTGCAGCGGATACGCAGTATTTT

length: 11
size: .
D: .
J: TRBJ2-7
V: TRBV5-4
CDR3: CASSLAGEQYF
DNA: TGTGCCAGCAGCTTGGCTGGTGAGCAGTACTTC

length: 16
size: .
D: .
J: TRBJ2-2
V: TRBV19
CDR3: CASSHLFRGQDGELFF
DNA: TGTGCCAGTAGCCACCTTTTTCGGGGCCAGGACGGGGAGCTGTTTTTT

length: 14
size: .
D: TRBD2
J: TRBJ2-1
V: TRBV6-5
CDR3: CASSSGGVLSEQFF
DNA: TGTGCCAGCTCCAGCGGGGGGGTACTTAGTGAGCAGTTCTTC

length: 18
size: .
D: TRBD1
J: TRBJ2-5
V: TRBV5-6
CDR3: CASNLDRFSAGGEETQYF
DNA: TGTGCCAGCAATCTAGACCGTTTCTCTGCAGGGGGCGAGGAGACCCAGTACTTC

length: 13
size: .
D: .
J: TRBJ2-7
V: TRBV13
CDR3: CASSAGRTYEQYF
DNA: TGTGCCAGCAGCGCCGGTCGGACCTACGAGCAGTACTTC

length: 14
size: .
D: .
J: TRBJ1-1
V: TRBV6-5
CDR3: CASSPVFLQPEAFF
DNA: TGTGCCAGCAGTCCCGTCTTCCTTCAACCTGAAGCTTTCTTT

length: 18
size: .
D: .
J: TRBJ2-6
V: TRBV7-9
CDR3: CASSFVTVTLPGANVLTF
DNA: TGTGCCAGCAGCTTCGTAACAGTGACGTTACCTGGGGCCAACGTCCTGACTTTC

length: 16
size: few
D: TRBD1
J: TRBJ1-2
V: TRBV28
CDR3: CASSLRTGGTLYGYTF
DNA: TGTGCCAGCAGTTTAAGGACAGGGGGGACACTATATGGCTACACCTTC

length: 16
size: .
D: .
J: TRBJ1-5
V: TRBV28
CDR3: CASSLYRAYSNQPQHF
DNA: TGTGCCAGCAGTTTATATAGAGCATATAGCAATCAGCCCCAGCATTTT

length: 11
size: .
D: .
J: TRBJ2-1
V: TRBV7-9
CDR3: CASSSMGPQFF
DNA: TGTGCCAGCAGCTCAATGGGACCACAGTTCTTC

length: 15
size: .
D: .
J: TRBJ1-2
V: TRBV6-1
CDR3: CASSEALREFYGYTF
DNA: TGTGCCAGCAGTGAAGCGCTTAGGGAATTTTATGGCTACACCTTC

length: 15
size: .
D: TRBD1
J: TRBJ1-1
V: TRBV19
CDR3: CASSIGDRGGTEAFF
DNA: TGTGCCAGTAGTATTGGGGACAGGGGAGGAACTGAAGCTTTCTTT

length: 15
size: .
D: TRBD2
J: TRBJ2-3
V: TRBV28
CDR3: CASSPHGGRTDTQYF
DNA: TGTGCCAGCAGCCCCCACGGGGGGAGAACAGATACGCAGTATTTT

length: 11
size: many
D: .
J: TRBJ2-7
V: TRBV20-1
CDR3: CSASRGREQYF
DNA: TGCAGTGCTAGTAGGGGGAGAGAGCAGTACTTC

length: 18
size: .
D: TRBD1
J: TRBJ1-3
V: TRBV29-1
CDR3: CSVSCDRAVGVRRDTIYF
DNA: TGCAGCGTTTCCTGCGACAGGGCAGTAGGGGTTAGACGGGACACCATATATTTT

length: 14
size: .
D: .
J: TRBJ2-3
V: TRBV2
CDR3: CASSGLQEVDTQYF
DNA: TGTGCCAGCAGTGGATTGCAGGAAGTGGATACGCAGTATTTT

length: 11
size: few
D: .
J: TRBJ1-2
V: TRBV28
CDR3: CASSFGSGYTF
DNA: TGTGCCAGCAGTTTTGGGAGTGGCTACACCTTC

length: 15
size: .
D: .
J: TRBJ1-5
V: TRBV4-1
CDR3: CASSQDLGLSQPQHF
DNA: TGCGCCAGCAGCCAAGATTTGGGTCTAAGTCAGCCCCAGCATTTT

length: 16
size: .
D: TRBD1
J: TRBJ2-7
V: TRBV19
CDR3: CASSTWTGQSPYEQYF
DNA: TGTGCCAGTAGCACCTGGACAGGCCAATCCCCCTACGAGCAGTACTTC

length: 13
size: .
D: .
J: TRBJ2-2
V: TRBV6-6
CDR3: CASSYHMTGELFF
DNA: TGTGCCAGCAGTTACCACATGACCGGGGAGCTGTTTTTT

length: 15
size: few
D: .
J: TRBJ1-6
V: TRBV9
CDR3: CASSVEGGASSPLHF
DNA: TGTGCCAGCAGCGTAGAAGGGGGGGCGTCTTCACCCCTCCACTTT

length: 14
size: few
D: .
J: TRBJ2-2
V: TRBV19
CDR3: CASSIAGLTGELFF
DNA: TGTGCCAGTAGTATAGCGGGATTGACCGGGGAGCTGTTTTTT

length: 14
size: medium-sized
D: .
J: TRBJ1-1
V: TRBV19
CDR3: CASSIEAPRTEAFF
DNA: TGTGCCAGTAGTATAGAAGCCCCCCGGACTGAAGCTTTCTTT